The T cell receptor (beta chain) described here comes from a study of cytomegalovirus exposure and HLA in healthy donors. The study's findings and limits: No immune exposure information besides CMV serostatus was available.

The study sampled nominally healthy donors, though unrecorded immune exposures were likely. In germline, CDR1 is SEHNR, CDR2 FQNEAQ (reference sequence). This CDR3 has 15 amino acids. Worth noting for this clone: Its antigen remains unidentified. The junction differs from germline at one of its ends, possibly a read error.

Primers included in the PCR were 60 Vbeta and 13 Jbeta primers. The table came from immunoSEQ multiplex PCR; TCRdb's copy has only in-frame clones and leaves some out. The sample lists 150,000 to 190,000 clones, approximately 81% occurring once. This receptor was identified in a man aged 18 to 29 in good health and CMV-seronegative. Sequenced input: PBMCs. This rearrangement joins TRBV7-9 to TRBJ2-1; D possibly corresponds to TRBD2 (5 bases). CDR3 sequence: CSRSAFVAGYNEQFF. CDR3 nucleotides: TGTTCCAGGAGTGCTTTTGTCGCGGGCTACAATGAGCAGTTCTTC.